This T cell receptor (beta chain) originates from a study of blood T cell repertoires in COVID-19. Clones were sequenced by immunoSEQ multiplex PCR, and TCRdb holds only the in-frame ones, with some missing. The sample carries about 79,000 clones, roughly 90% recorded once. The CDR3 has 13 amino acids. V shed 6 bases and J 4 bases; nucleotides not matched to a gene: 3. From germline, CDR1 is MDHEN and CDR2 SYDVKM. The TCR comes from a man aged 50 or older with active COVID-19. The sequencing input was peripheral blood. The chain uses TRBV28 and TRBJ1-3; 7 nucleotides match TRBD1. The CDR3 coding sequence is TGTGCCAGCAGCTCAGGGGGGGGAAACACCATATATTTT. Amino acid sequence: CASSSGGGNTIYF.